Presented here are 5 T cell receptor beta chains from one specimen sequenced in a study of T-cell memory formation after mild COVID-19. From the 5' RACE reads, TCRdb called clonotypes with MiXCR, one entry per CDR3 protein. The table includes around 390,000 distinct CDR3 sequences, more than 15% detected once. Sequencing was carried out using PBMCs or a T cell subset sorted from them (not recorded which). Receptor source: a man in his late teens or twenties who had mild COVID-19 (a few samples of this study predate the infection). Cell type and time point are not known.

The rearrangement joins TRBV6-5 to TRBJ1-2; D call uncertain. Between the trimmed V and J ends, which lost 6 bases and 0 bases, there was a span of 11 bases. The germline gives CDR1 MNHEY, CDR2 SVGAGI. The CDR3 length is 14 residues. The CDR3 protein is CASRTGESNYGYTF. The CDR3 nucleotides read TGTGCCAGCAGAACCGGGGAGTCTAACTATGGCTACACCTTC.

A few counts support this clonotype. V and J are TRBV4-2 and TRBJ1-1, with D perhaps matching TRBD1 (5 bases). The CDR3 is 14 amino acids. Trimming removed 7 bases from V and 3 bases from J, with 15 bases in between. Germline V lookup: CDR1 LGHNA, CDR2 YNFKEQ. The CDR3 bases are TGTGCCAGCACCCCGGGACGACGAGACACTGAAGCTTTCTTT. Amino acids: CASTPGRRDTEAFF.

This clonotype was recorded many times. This chain joins TRBV20-1 and TRBJ2-5; D gene uncertain. The CDR3 is 11 amino acids. Trimming took off 2 bases at V and 7 bases at J, with 8 bases between the two ends. CDR1 DFQATT and CDR2 SNEGSKA come from the germline V gene (reference sequence). The CDR3 DNA sequence: TGCAGTGCTAGACCTTGGGGGACCCAGTACTTC. Translated, it gives CSARPWGTQYF.

The rearrangement links TRBV9 to TRBJ1-2; D is possibly TRBD1 (5 bases). Germline V lookup: CDR1 SGDLS, CDR2 YYNGEE. V was trimmed by 0 bases and J by 8 bases, leaving 14 bases between them. The CDR3 is made up of 14 amino acids. CDR3 in amino acids: CASSVDPGLGGYTF. Written as DNA, the CDR3 is TGTGCCAGCAGCGTAGATCCAGGGCTGGGCGGCTACACCTTC. Drawing the rest from reference TRBV9 and TRBJ1-2, the complete variable domain is DSGVTQTPKHLITATGQRVTLRCSPRSGDLSVYWYQQSLDQGLQFLIQYYNGEERAKGNILERFSAQQFPDLHSELNLSSLELGDSALYFCASSVDPGLGGYTFGSGTRLTVV.

This clonotype was detected a few times. The rearrangement joins TRBV7-6 to TRBJ1-1; D might be TRBD1 (6 bases). Germline lookup yields CDR1 SGHVS and CDR2 FNYEAQ. The CDR3 sequence is 13 residues long. Trimming took 2 bases from V and 6 from J, leaving 10 bases between them. CDR3 bases: TGTGCCAGCAGCTTAAGGGGGTTCCCTGAAGCTTTCTTT. Translation: CASSLRGFPEAFF.